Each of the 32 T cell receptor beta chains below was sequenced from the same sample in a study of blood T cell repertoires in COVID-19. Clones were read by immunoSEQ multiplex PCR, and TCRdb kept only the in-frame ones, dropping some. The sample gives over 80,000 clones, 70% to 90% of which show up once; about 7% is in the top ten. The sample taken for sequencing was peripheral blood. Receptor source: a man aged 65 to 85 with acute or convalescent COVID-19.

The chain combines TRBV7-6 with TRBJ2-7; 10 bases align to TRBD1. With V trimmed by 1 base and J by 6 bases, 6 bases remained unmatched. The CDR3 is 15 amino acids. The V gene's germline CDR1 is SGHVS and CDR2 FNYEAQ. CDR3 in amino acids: CASSLGSTGGVEQYF. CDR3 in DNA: TGTGCCAGCAGCTTAGGGTCGACAGGGGGCGTCGAGCAGTACTTC.

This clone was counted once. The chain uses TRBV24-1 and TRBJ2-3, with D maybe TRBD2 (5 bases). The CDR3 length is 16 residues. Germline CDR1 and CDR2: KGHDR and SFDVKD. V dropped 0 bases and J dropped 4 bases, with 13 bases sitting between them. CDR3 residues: CATSDLRGTEPDTQYF. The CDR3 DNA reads TGTGCCACCAGTGATTTGCGGGGAACGGAGCCAGATACGCAGTATTTT.

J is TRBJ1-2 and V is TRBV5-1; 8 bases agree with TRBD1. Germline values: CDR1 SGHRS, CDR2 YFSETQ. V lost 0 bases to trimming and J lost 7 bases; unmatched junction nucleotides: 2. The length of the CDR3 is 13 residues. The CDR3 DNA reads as TGCGCCAGCAGCTTGGGGACAGGGAGTGGCTACACCTTC. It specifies CASSLGTGSGYTF.

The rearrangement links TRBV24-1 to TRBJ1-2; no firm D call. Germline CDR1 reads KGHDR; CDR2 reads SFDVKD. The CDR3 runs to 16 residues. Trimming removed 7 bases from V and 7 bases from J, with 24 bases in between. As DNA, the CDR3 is TGTGCCACCAGCACTAAGGACTCCGGGAGTCGGGGTGGCTACACCTTC. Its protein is CATSTKDSGSRGGYTF.

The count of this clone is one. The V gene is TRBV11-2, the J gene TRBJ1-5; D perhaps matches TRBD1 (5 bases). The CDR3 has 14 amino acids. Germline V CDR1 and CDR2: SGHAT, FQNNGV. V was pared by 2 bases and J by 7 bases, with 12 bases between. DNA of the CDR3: TGTGCCAGCAGCTTACAAGGGGCAGGACAGCCCCAGCATTTT. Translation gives CASSLQGAGQPQHF.

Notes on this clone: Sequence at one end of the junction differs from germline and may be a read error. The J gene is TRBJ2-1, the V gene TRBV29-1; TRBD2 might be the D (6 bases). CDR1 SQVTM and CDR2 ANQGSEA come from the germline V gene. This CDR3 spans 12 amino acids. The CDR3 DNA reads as TGCAGCCAGCGGACTACCTACAGTGAGCAGTTCTTC. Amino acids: CSQRTTYSEQFF.

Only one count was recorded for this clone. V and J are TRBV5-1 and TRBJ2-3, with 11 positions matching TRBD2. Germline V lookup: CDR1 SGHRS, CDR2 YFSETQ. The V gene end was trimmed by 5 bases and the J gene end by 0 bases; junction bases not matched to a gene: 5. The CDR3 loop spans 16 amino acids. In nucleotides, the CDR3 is TGCGCCAGCAGGGCGGGGACTAGCGGTAGCACAGATACGCAGTATTTT. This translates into CASRAGTSGSTDTQYF.

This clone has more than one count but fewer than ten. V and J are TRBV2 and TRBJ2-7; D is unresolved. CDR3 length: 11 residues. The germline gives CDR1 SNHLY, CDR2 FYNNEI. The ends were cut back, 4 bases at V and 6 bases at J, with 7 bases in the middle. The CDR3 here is CASSVVFEQYF. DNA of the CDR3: TGTGCCAGCAGTGTAGTTTTCGAGCAGTACTTC.

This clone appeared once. CDR3 sequence reads: CASSEFFPGQFSYSGNTIYF. The DNA of the CDR3 is TGCGCCAGCAGTGAGTTTTTCCCCGGACAGTTCTCTTACTCTGGAAACACCATATATTTT. This chain joins TRBV10-1 and TRBJ1-3, with D maybe TRBD1 (6 bases). The CDR3 totals 20 residues. V shed 1 base and J shed 0 bases, with 22 bases lying between them. In germline, CDR1 is WNHNN, CDR2 SYGVQD (reference sequence).

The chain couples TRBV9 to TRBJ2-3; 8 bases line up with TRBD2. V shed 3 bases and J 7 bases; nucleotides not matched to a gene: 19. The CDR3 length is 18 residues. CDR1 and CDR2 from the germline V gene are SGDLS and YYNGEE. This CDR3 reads CASSASPFIGGGGNTQYF. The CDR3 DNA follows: TGTGCCAGCAGCGCGTCCCCCTTTATCGGGGGGGGCGGGAATACGCAGTATTTT.

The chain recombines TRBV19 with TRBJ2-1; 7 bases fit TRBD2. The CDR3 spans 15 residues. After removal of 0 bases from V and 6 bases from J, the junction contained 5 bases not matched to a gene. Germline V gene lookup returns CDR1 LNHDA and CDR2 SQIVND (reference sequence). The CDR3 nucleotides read TGTGCCAGTAGTATAGAGTTAGCTAGCGGCAATGAGCAGTTCTTC. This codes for CASSIELASGNEQFF.

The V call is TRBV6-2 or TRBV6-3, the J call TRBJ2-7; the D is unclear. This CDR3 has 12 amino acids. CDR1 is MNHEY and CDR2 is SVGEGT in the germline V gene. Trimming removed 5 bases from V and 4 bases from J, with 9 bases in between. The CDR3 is CASSVQAYEQYF. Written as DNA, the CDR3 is TGTGCCAGCAGTGTCCAAGCATACGAGCAGTACTTC.

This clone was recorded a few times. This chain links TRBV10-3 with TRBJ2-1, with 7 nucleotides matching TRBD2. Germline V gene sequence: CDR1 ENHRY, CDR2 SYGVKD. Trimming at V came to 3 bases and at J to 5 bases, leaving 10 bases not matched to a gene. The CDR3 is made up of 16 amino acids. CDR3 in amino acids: CAISDTTGTNHNEQFF. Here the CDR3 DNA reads TGTGCCATCAGTGATACCACCGGGACTAATCACAATGAGCAGTTCTTC.

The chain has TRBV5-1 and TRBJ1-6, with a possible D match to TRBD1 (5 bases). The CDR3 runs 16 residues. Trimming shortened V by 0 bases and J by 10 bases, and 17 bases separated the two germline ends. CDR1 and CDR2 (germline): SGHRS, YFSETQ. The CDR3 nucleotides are TGCGCCAGCAGCTTGGAACCCCTCGGGACTGCCTCACCCCTCCACTTT. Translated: CASSLEPLGTASPLHF.

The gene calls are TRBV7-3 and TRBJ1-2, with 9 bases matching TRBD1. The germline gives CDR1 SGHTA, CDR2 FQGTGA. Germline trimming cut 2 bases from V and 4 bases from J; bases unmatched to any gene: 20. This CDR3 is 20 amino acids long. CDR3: CASSLEAHRTQGAGSYGYTF. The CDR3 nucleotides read TGTGCCAGCAGCTTAGAAGCCCACAGAACACAGGGGGCGGGGTCCTATGGCTACACCTTC.

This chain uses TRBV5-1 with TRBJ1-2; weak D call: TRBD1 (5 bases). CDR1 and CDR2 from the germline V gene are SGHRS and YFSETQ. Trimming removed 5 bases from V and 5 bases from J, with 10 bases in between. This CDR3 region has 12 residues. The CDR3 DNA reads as TGCGCCAGCAGGACGGGGGAATATGGCTACACCTTC. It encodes CASRTGEYGYTF.

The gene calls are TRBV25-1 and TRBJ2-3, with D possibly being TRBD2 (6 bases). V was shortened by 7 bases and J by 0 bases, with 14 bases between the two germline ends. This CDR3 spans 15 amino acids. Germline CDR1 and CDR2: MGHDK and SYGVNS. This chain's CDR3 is CASTDAGTSTDTQYF. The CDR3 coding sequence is TGTGCCAGCACAGATGCGGGAACTAGCACAGATACGCAGTATTTT.

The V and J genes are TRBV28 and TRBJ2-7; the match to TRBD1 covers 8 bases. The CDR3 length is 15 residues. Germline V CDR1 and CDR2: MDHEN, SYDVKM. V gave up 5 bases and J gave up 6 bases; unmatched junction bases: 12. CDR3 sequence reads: CASSPPQGGTSEQYF. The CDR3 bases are TGTGCCAGCAGTCCCCCACAGGGGGGCACTAGCGAGCAGTACTTC.

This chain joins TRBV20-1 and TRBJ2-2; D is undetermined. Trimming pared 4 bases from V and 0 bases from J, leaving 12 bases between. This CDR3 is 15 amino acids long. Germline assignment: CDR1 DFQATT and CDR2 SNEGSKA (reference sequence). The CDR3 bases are TGCAGTGCTACTGACCTGACTCCGAACACCGGGGAGCTGTTTTTT. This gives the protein CSATDLTPNTGELFF.

CDR3 sequence: CASSQTWEAYGYTF. CDR3 in DNA: TGCGCCAGCAGCCAAACCTGGGAGGCCTATGGCTACACCTTC. The rearrangement uses TRBV4-3 and TRBJ1-2; no clear D. V lost 2 bases to trimming and J lost 4 bases, with 11 bases between them. Germline V gene sequence: CDR1 LGHNA, CDR2 YSLEER. The CDR3 runs to 14 residues.

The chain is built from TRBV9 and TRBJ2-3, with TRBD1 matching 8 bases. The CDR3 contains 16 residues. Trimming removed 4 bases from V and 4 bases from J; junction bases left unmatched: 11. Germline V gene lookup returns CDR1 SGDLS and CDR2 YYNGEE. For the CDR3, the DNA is TGTGCCAGCAGCCTTTTCCTGACAGGGGTGGCAGATACGCAGTATTTT. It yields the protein CASSLFLTGVADTQYF.

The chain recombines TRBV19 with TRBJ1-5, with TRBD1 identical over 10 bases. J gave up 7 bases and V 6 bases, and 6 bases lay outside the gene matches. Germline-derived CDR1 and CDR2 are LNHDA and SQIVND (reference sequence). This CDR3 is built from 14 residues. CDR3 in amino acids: CASRTGGVGQPQHF. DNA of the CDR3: TGTGCCAGTAGGACAGGGGGCGTCGGGCAGCCCCAGCATTTT.

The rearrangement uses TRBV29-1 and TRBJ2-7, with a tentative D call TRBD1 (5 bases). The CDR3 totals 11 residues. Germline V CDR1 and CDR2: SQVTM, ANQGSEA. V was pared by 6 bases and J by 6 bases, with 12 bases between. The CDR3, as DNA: TGCAGCGTCCAAACTACAGGCGAGCAGTACTTC. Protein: CSVQTTGEQYF.

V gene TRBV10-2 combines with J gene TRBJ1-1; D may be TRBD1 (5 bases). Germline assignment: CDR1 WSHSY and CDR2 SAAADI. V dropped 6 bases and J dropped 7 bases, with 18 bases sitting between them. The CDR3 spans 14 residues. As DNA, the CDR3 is TGCGCCAGCAGCATGGACGGTAGGGGTGGTGAAGCTTTCTTT. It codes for CASSMDGRGGEAFF.

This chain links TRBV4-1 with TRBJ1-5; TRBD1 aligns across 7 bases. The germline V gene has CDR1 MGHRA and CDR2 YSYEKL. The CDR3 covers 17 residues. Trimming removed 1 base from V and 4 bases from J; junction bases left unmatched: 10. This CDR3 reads CASSQAGEGQLNQPQHF. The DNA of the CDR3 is TGCGCCAGCAGCCAAGCAGGTGAGGGACAGTTAAATCAGCCCCAGCATTTT.

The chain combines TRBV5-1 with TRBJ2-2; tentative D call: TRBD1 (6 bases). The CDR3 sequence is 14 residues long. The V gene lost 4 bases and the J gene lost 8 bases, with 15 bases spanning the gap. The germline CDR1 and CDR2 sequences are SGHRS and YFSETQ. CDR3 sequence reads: CASSRVSGEGELFF. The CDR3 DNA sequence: TGCGCCAGCAGCAGGGTTTCAGGGGAAGGGGAGCTGTTTTTT. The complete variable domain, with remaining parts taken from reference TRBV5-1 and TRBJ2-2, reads KAGVTQTPRYLIKTRGQQVTLSCSPISGHRSVSWYQQTPGQGLQFLFEYFSETQRNKGNFPGRFSGRQFSNSRSEMNVSTLELGDSALYLCASSRVSGEGELFFGEGSRLTVL.

The chain's CDR3 is CASSSENEKLFF. The DNA for the CDR3 is TGCGCCAGCAGCTCCGAGAATGAAAAACTGTTTTTT. This chain uses TRBV5-1 with TRBJ1-4; D is undetermined. Trimming removed 3 bases at V and 5 bases at J, with 5 bases between. The germline V gene encodes CDR1 SGHRS and CDR2 YFSETQ. The CDR3 consists of 12 residues.

The CDR3 sequence is CASSQDRLGWGGYTF. The CDR3 nucleotides are TGCGCCAGCAGCCAAGATAGGTTGGGTTGGGGCGGCTACACCTTC. The chain links TRBV4-3 to TRBJ1-2; D may be TRBD1 (5 bases). The ends were cut back, 0 bases at V and 8 bases at J, with 16 bases in the middle. The germline gives CDR1 LGHNA, CDR2 YSLEER. The CDR3 is 15 residues long.

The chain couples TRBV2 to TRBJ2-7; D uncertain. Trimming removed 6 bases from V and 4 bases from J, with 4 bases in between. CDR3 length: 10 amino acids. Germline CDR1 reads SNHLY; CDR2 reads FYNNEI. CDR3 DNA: TGTGCCAGCAGCCAATACGAGCAGTACTTC. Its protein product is CASSQYEQYF. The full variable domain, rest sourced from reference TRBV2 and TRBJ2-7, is EPEVTQTPSHQVTQMGQEVILRCVPISNHLYFYWYRQILGQKVEFLVSFYNNEISEKSEIFDDQFSVERPDGSNFTLKIRSTKLEDSAMYFCASSQYEQYFGPGTRLTVT.

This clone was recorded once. The CDR3 sequence: CASSTLTPNTGELFF. The CDR3 DNA reads as TGCGCCAGCAGCACCCTGACTCCAAACACCGGGGAGCTGTTTTTT. The chain is built from TRBV4-1 and TRBJ2-2; D unclear. V lost 5 bases and J 2 bases, leaving 12 bases between the germline ends. This CDR3 is built from 15 residues. Per germline, CDR1 MGHRA and CDR2 YSYEKL.

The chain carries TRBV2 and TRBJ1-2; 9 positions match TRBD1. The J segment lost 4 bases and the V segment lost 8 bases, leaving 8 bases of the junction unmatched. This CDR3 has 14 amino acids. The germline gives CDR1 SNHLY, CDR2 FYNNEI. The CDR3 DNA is TGTGCCAGCCAAAATACAGGGGGCTTCTATGGCTACACCTTC. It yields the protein CASQNTGGFYGYTF.

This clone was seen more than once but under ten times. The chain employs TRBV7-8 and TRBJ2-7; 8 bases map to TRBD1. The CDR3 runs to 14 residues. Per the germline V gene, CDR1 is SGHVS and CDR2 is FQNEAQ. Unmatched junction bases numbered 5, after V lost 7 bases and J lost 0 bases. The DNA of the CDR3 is TGTGCCAGCACGCGACAGGGGCCCTCCTACGAGCAGTACTTC. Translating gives CASTRQGPSYEQYF.